The 8 T cell receptor beta chains listed next were all sequenced from one sample in a study of vaccination effects on CD4 cells after COVID-19. Their cognate antigens are unknown. Libraries were prepared by immunoSEQ multiplex PCR; TCRdb keeps only in-frame clonotypes and omits some of them. The data contain tens of thousands of clones, around 73% of them singletons. ViraFEST used viral peptide pools to expand antigen-specific CD4+ T cells before sequencing. Following 10 days of culture, CD4+ T cells were isolated. Each participant was administered two doses of either the BNT162b2 or the mRNA-1273 vaccine. Source: CD4+ T cells from PBMCs cultured with HCoV-229E spike peptides, taken after COVID-19 vaccination. The receptors were sampled from a human donor who received a COVID-19 vaccine.

This clone was observed a single time. The chain has TRBV15 and TRBJ2-7, with no clear D. The CDR3 has 13 amino acids. With 5 bases removed from V and 2 bases from J, the gap between germline ends came to 10 bases. The germline gives CDR1 LNHNV, CDR2 YYDKDF (reference sequence). DNA of the CDR3: TGTGCCACCAGCGGACCTAGACCCTACGAGCAGTACGTC. Amino acids: CATSGPRPYEQYV.

The chain links TRBV5-1 to TRBJ2-5; D is ambiguous. The CDR3 runs 14 residues. V gave up 0 bases and J gave up 4 bases, with 10 bases separating them. The germline gives CDR1 SGHRS, CDR2 YFSETQ. In DNA form, the CDR3 reads TGCGCCAGCAGCTTGGGTAGAATAGGAGAGACCCAGTACTTC. This encodes CASSLGRIGETQYF.

The chain couples TRBV19 to TRBJ2-2, with TRBD2 matching 8 bases. This CDR3 spans 18 amino acids. The germline gives CDR1 LNHDA, CDR2 SQIVND (reference sequence). V was clipped by 7 bases and J by 0 bases; unmatched bases: 13. The CDR3 loop is CASTTLNLGLANTGELFF. The CDR3 coding sequence is TGTGCCAGTACCACGCTGAACCTGGGACTAGCGAACACCGGGGAGCTGTTTTTT.

The rearrangement uses TRBV6-4 and TRBJ2-5; possible D gene TRBD2, 6 bases. Trimming removed 6 bases at V and 2 bases at J, with 13 bases between. Germline V CDR1 and CDR2: MRHNA, SNTAGT. This CDR3 is 14 amino acids long. The CDR3 sequence: CASSRDSAQETQYF. DNA of the CDR3: TGTGCCAGCAGCCGGGACTCCGCACAAGAGACCCAGTACTTC.

This chain links TRBV7-2 with TRBJ2-3, with 11 bases matching TRBD2. V was clipped by 2 bases and J by 2 bases; unmatched bases: 3. CDR1 and CDR2 (germline): SGHTA, FQGNSA. The CDR3 runs 16 residues. CDR3 protein: CASSLLAGGITDTQYF. The DNA of the CDR3 is TGTGCCAGCAGCTTATTAGCGGGGGGGATCACAGATACGCAGTATTTT.

This clone was recorded a few times. V and J are TRBV7-9 and TRBJ2-1, with TRBD1 matching over 7 bases. V shed 5 bases and J 0 bases; nucleotides not matched to a gene: 1. From germline, CDR1 is SEHNR and CDR2 FQNEAQ (reference sequence). The CDR3 extends over 14 amino acids. The DNA of the CDR3 is TGTGCCAGCAGCCGGGACAGCTCCTACAATGAGCAGTTCTTC. Translation gives CASSRDSSYNEQFF.

The chain's CDR3 is CAWSVIRLQDLPNGYTF. The CDR3 DNA sequence: TGTGCCTGGAGTGTAATACGACTACAGGACCTTCCCAACGGCTACACCTTC. The chain has TRBV30 and TRBJ1-2; possible D gene TRBD1, 5 bases. CDR1 and CDR2 from the germline V gene are GTSNPN and SVGIG (reference sequence). The CDR3 is 17 amino acids. V dropped 0 bases and J dropped 8 bases, with 25 bases sitting between them.

This rearrangement joins TRBV5-4 to TRBJ2-7; possible D gene TRBD2, 5 bases. CDR3 length: 16 amino acids. CDR1 and CDR2 from the germline V gene are SGHNT and YYREEE (reference sequence). The V gene lost 0 bases and the J gene lost 0 bases, with 13 bases spanning the gap. CDR3 loop: CASSLGGGLSSYEQYV. CDR3 bases: TGTGCCAGCAGCTTGGGCGGAGGCCTAAGCTCCTACGAGCAGTACGTC.